Each of the 4 T cell receptor beta chains below was sequenced from the same sample in a study of tumor and adjacent non-tumor tissue in lung cancer (dated 2018 in TCRdb). Bulk unsorted tissue served as the source for RNA extraction, and RNA quality was assessed using a NanoDrop ND-1000 and an Agilent 2100. Libraries were prepared through multiplex PCR. Sequencing was carried out with an Illumina HiSeq 2500. TCRbeta libraries were constructed through three rounds of nested PCR with primers (Table S4) according to protocols modified from ARM-PCR. TCRdb itself trimmed the public reads at Q25 with fastp, ran MiXCR and retained productive beta chains. Rows merge per CDR3 protein into single entries with the most common DNA and genes. In all, the sample holds about 81,000 distinct CDR3 sequences, and over 55% of those were seen once. The leading ten clones occupy roughly a tenth of the sample. Sequences were obtained from lung tumor tissue. These receptors were collected from a woman between 35 and 50 years old with non-small cell lung cancer.

Regarding this clonotype: One junction end does not reproduce the germline sequence, and a read error may be involved. V usage is TRBV6-1 and J usage is TRBJ2-5; TRBD1 is a possible D gene (6 bases). This CDR3 spans 15 amino acids. Germline V gene sequence: CDR1 MNHNS, CDR2 SASEGT. The CDR3 DNA reads TGTACCAGCATTACGGCCCACATGGGACATGAGACCCAGTACTTC. Its protein is CTSITAHMGHETQYF.

With regard to this clonotype: A junction end diverges from the germline sequence, so it may reflect a read error. J is TRBJ2-1 and V is TRBV29-1; possibly TRBD1 or TRBD2 for D (5 bases each). Germline CDR1 and CDR2: SQVTM and ANQGSEA. The CDR3 length is 13 residues. CDR3 in DNA: TGCAGCGCTAGCCCGCGGCAGGGATTCGAGCAGTTATTC. Its translation is CSASPRQGFEQLF.

This clonotype occurred many times. The J gene is TRBJ1-6, the V gene TRBV6-6, with TRBD1 identical over 10 bases. J lost 12 bases, V lost 6 bases, and 8 bases had no gene match. The CDR3 covers 14 residues. Germline lookup yields CDR1 MNHNY and CDR2 SVGAGI (reference sequence). CDR3 sequence reads: CASSRDRGREPLHF. The CDR3 DNA reads as TGTGCCAGCAGCCGCGACAGGGGGCGTGAACCCCTCCACTTT.

With respect to this clonotype: The germline gene is not matched at one end of the junction; a read error may be the cause. V gene TRBV11-2 combines with J gene TRBJ1-2, with D tentatively TRBD1 (6 bases). Looked up from germline, CDR1 is SGHAT and CDR2 is FQNNGV. The CDR3 has 15 amino acids. The CDR3 protein is CASSLELGQGYSYTF. As DNA, the CDR3 is TGTGCCAGCAGCTTAGAGTTGGGACAAGGCTATAGCTACACCTTC.